The rows below give T cell receptor beta chains drawn from one sample of a study of control samples from healthy donors and cancer patients. Only in-frame clones appear in the TCRdb table, and some are missing; sequencing was by immunoSEQ multiplex PCR. The data contain about 75,000 clones, 75% to 90% of them seen just once; the ten biggest clones take up approximately 15%. The sample consisted of blood. Source of these receptors: a middle-aged man in good health. The CDR3 runs from the conserved cysteine through the conserved F or W.

TRBV5-1	TRBJ2-3	CASSSGSYLDTQYF
TRBV7-2	TRBJ1-3	CASSLAWGSGNTIYF
TRBV19	TRBJ1-2	CASSSNLGQGRLGYTF
TRBV9	TRBJ1-4	CASSVGQHEKLFF
TRBV6-2/TRBV6-3	TRBJ1-2	CASSYARQGSIYGYTF
TRBV3-1/TRBV3-2	TRBJ1-6	CASSPGTGVRSPLHF
TRBV3-1/TRBV3-2	TRBJ1-4	CASSQDRTATNEKLFF
TRBV7-2	TRBJ1-1	CASSAWGESSNTEAFF
TRBV5-4	TRBJ2-3	CASSSGGGARTDTQYF
TRBV7-9	TRBJ1-6	CASSLNNSPLHF
TRBV19	TRBJ1-3	CASNPDRVLGNTIYF
TRBV5-4	TRBJ1-1	CASSLGGWTEAFF
TRBV30	TRBJ1-2	CAWRGNYGYTF
TRBV11-3	TRBJ1-2	CASSIPRTGRPLSF
TRBV11-3	TRBJ2-5	CASRGGAGQETQYF
TRBV6-6	TRBJ1-6	CASSTAGHLYSPLHF
TRBV7-9	TRBJ1-1	CASTKGWGPGTEAFF
TRBV15	TRBJ2-5	CATSRAPLATGLGEETQYF
TRBV27	TRBJ2-1	CASSLLATAYNEQFF
TRBV18	TRBJ2-3	CASSANGPPDTQYF
TRBV6-5	TRBJ1-1	CASSPPGGGTEAFF
TRBV5-1	TRBJ2-1	CASSLIGSGSYNEQFF
TRBV5-1	TRBJ1-1	CASSLMGGRGTEAFF
TRBV23-1	TRBJ2-5	CASSQSSDSRETQYF
TRBV21-1	TRBJ2-7	CASSGQGKYF
TRBV19	TRBJ2-4	CASSIASDRAKKNIQYF